Presented here are 8 T cell receptor beta chains from one specimen sequenced in a study of vaccination and CD4 T cells after COVID-19. Cultured CD4+ T-cell DNA underwent Oncomine TCR Beta short-read sequencing. TCRdb re-analysed the PCR reads in MiXCR, keeping a single row per CDR3 protein. Found here are 15,000 to 20,000 distinct CDR3 sequences, around 60% of them singletons; the top ten hold 7.9%. These TCRs' antigens remain unknown. Treatment: approximately nine-day PBMC culture with coronavirus spike peptide pools or control peptides (ViraFEST assay). Source material: CD4+ T cells from blood, cultured in vitro. The receptor source for this set is a human donor who had recovered from COVID-19.

The rearrangement uses TRBV2 and TRBJ2-6, with no clear D. Germline V gene data show CDR1 as SNHLY and CDR2 as FYNNEI. Trimming took 6 bases from V and 2 from J, leaving 2 bases between them. CDR3 length: 12 amino acids. The chain's CDR3 is CASRAGANVLTF. In DNA, the CDR3 is TGTGCCAGCAGGGCTGGGGCCAACGTCCTGACTTTC.

J is TRBJ2-3 and V is TRBV20-1, with 9 bases fitting TRBD2. This CDR3 spans 14 amino acids. The germline gives CDR1 DFQATT, CDR2 SNEGSKA (reference sequence). With V trimmed by 4 bases and J by 8 bases, 10 bases remained unmatched. CDR3 DNA: TGCAGTGCTATCCCTAGCGGGAAGGGCGGTACGCAGTATTTT. This gives the protein CSAIPSGKGGTQYF.

The rearrangement links TRBV20-1 to TRBJ2-7; 8 positions match TRBD2. Germline assignment: CDR1 DFQATT and CDR2 SNEGSKA (reference sequence). The CDR3 totals 14 residues. The V and J ends lost 2 bases and 3 bases, in that order; junction bases with no gene match: 6. The CDR3 reads CSARRGLEGYEQYF. The CDR3 DNA is TGCAGTGCTAGACGGGGACTAGAAGGCTACGAGCAGTACTTC.

The table lists this clonotype with a few counts. The chain is built from TRBV30 and TRBJ1-2; TRBD1 agrees at 7 bases. Germline V gives CDR1 GTSNPN, CDR2 SVGIG (reference sequence). V lost 4 bases and J lost 5; bases outside the gene matches: 13. This CDR3 is built from 15 residues. The CDR3, as DNA: TGTGCCTGGAACCACAAGACAGGGTCCTTTTATGGCTACACCTTC. Translated: CAWNHKTGSFYGYTF.

This clonotype is a singleton in its sample. The chain joins TRBV10-3 to TRBJ1-2; D gene ambiguous. This CDR3 is 12 amino acids long. V lost 6 bases and J 8 bases, leaving 13 bases between the germline ends. In germline, CDR1 is ENHRY, CDR2 SYGVKD. The chain's CDR3 is CAIRPQTGGYTF. CDR3 coding DNA: TGTGCCATCAGGCCACAAACGGGAGGCTACACCTTC.

The genes are TRBV20-1 and TRBJ2-7; unclear D gene. The CDR3 spans 10 residues. The V and J ends lost 5 bases and 1 base respectively, with 3 bases between them. Per the germline V gene, CDR1 is DFQATT and CDR2 is SNEGSKA (reference sequence). The CDR3 region has the DNA TGCAGTGCTCAATCCTACGAGCAGTACTTC. Translation gives CSAQSYEQYF.

The chain carries TRBV6-5 and TRBJ1-1, with 7 bases matching TRBD1. This CDR3 is 14 amino acids long. V lost 6 bases to trimming and J lost 1 base; unmatched junction nucleotides: 5. Per germline, CDR1 MNHEY and CDR2 SVGAGI. The CDR3 protein is CASRYGQANTEAFF. Written as DNA, the CDR3 is TGTGCCAGCAGATACGGACAGGCGAACACTGAAGCTTTCTTT.

This clonotype turned up a few times. J is TRBJ2-3 and V is TRBV7-3, with D tentatively TRBD2 (6 bases). V lost 3 bases to trimming and J lost 0 bases, with 10 bases between them. CDR1 is SGHTA and CDR2 is FQGTGA in the germline V gene. This CDR3 has 15 residues. The CDR3 DNA sequence: TGTGCCAGCAGCTTGTGGAGCGGGAGCACAGATACGCAGTATTTT. Protein: CASSLWSGSTDTQYF. The variable domain in full, with the rest retrieved from reference TRBV7-3 and TRBJ2-3, is GAGVSQTPSNKVTEKGKYVELRCDPISGHTALYWYRQSLGQGPEFLIYFQGTGAADDSGLPNDRFFAVRPEGSVSTLKIQRTERGDSAVYLCASSLWSGSTDTQYFGPGTRLTVL.